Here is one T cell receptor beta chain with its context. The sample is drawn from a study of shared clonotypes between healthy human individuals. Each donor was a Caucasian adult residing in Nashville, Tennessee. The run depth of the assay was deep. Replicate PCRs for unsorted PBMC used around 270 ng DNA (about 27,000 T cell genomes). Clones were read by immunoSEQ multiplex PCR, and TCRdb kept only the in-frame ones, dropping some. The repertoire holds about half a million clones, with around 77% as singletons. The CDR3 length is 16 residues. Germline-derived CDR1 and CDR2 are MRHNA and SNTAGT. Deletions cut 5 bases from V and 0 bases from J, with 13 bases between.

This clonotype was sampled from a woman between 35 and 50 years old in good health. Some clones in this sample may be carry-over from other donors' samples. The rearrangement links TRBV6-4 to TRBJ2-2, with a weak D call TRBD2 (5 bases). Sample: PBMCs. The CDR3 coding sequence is TGTGCCAGCAGTCAAAAACCCGGGACGAACACCGGGGAGCTGTTTTTT. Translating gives CASSQKPGTNTGELFF.